This TCR beta chain was profiled in a study of long-term antiretroviral therapy in people with HIV. Study-level results: Narrower CDR3 length ranges marked HIV repertoires relative to controls.

Investigators performed immunoSEQ version v3.0 at survey level. Sequencing aimed to cover about 35,000-55,000 T-cell genomes per sample. Assay: immunoSEQ multiplex PCR; the TCRdb copy retains only in-frame clones and omits some. Here the sample spans tens of thousands of clones, around 85% being singletons. With regard to this clone: Its antigen is as yet unknown.

The study drew at least one pre-ART and at least two post-ART PBMC samples from every donor. Germline trimming cut 3 bases from V and 4 bases from J; bases unmatched to any gene: 6. CDR1 is SGHNT and CDR2 is YYREEE in the germline V gene (reference sequence). The CDR3 is 14 residues long. The specimen comprised unsorted PBMCs, sampled 3.1 years after starting antiretroviral therapy. J is TRBJ1-1 and V is TRBV5-4; 7 bases are a match to TRBD1. The sequence was obtained from a woman between 50 and 59 years old with HIV. CDR3 nucleotides: TGTGCCAGCAGCTACCAGAGGGACAGCACTGAAGCTTTCTTT. Amino acids: CASSYQRDSTEAFF.